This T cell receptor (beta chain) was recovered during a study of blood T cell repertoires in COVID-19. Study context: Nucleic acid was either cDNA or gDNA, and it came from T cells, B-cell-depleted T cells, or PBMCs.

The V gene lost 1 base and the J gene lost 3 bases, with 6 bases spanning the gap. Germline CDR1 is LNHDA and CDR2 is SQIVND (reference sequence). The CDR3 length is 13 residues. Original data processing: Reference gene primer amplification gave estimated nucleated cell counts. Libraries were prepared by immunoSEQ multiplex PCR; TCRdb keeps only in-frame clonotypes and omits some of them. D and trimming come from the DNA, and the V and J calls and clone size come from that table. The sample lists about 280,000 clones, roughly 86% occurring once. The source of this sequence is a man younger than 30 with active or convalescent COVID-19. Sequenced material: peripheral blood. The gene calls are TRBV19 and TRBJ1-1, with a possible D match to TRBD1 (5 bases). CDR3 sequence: CASSIGGYTEAFF. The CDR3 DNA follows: TGTGCCAGTAGTATAGGGGGCTACACTGAAGCTTTCTTT.